The 22 T cell receptor beta chains presented below share a single source sample, sequenced in a study of CD8 T cells in Susac syndrome. Reverse transcription of roughly 0.5 to 1 ug RNA was carried out with random hexamers. TCRdb re-analysed the immunoSEQ multiplex PCR reads in MiXCR, keeping a single row per CDR3 protein. In the table there are 250,000 to 300,000 distinct CDR3 sequences, 70% to 90% of which are singletons. Material: CD8+ T cells from PBMCs. All receptors come from a human donor with multiple sclerosis.

This chain joins TRBV20-1 and TRBJ2-7; 8 nucleotides line up with TRBD1. V lost 3 bases and J lost 3; bases outside the gene matches: 1. In germline, CDR1 is DFQATT, CDR2 SNEGSKA (reference sequence). The length of the CDR3 is 12 residues. The CDR3 protein is CSARDRDYEQYF. The CDR3 DNA follows: TGCAGTGCTAGGGACAGGGACTACGAGCAGTACTTC.

The chain is built from TRBV5-5 and TRBJ2-7; either TRBD1 or TRBD2 may fit D (6 bases each). V was trimmed by 0 bases and J by 0 bases, leaving 10 bases between them. CDR1 is SGHKS, CDR2 YYEKEE, per germline (reference sequence). The CDR3 contains 15 residues. In nucleotides, the CDR3 is TGTGCCAGCAGCTTGGAGGGGGGCTACTCCTACGAGCAGTACTTC. Protein: CASSLEGGYSYEQYF.

This rearrangement joins TRBV20-1 to TRBJ2-3, with 12 positions matching TRBD2. The length of the CDR3 is 19 residues. The V gene's germline CDR1 is DFQATT and CDR2 SNEGSKA (reference sequence). Trimming took 0 bases from V and 0 from J; bases not matched to a gene: 10. The CDR3 sequence: CSARDAGLAGRPSTDTQYF. The CDR3 coding sequence is TGCAGTGCTAGAGATGCCGGACTAGCGGGAAGACCTAGCACAGATACGCAGTATTTT.

V is TRBV7-9 and J is TRBJ2-1; D unresolved. V was clipped by 5 bases and J by 10 bases, with 15 bases between them. Germline V gives CDR1 SEHNR, CDR2 FQNEAQ (reference sequence). This CDR3 spans 13 amino acids. The CDR3 nucleotides are TGTGCCAGCAGCCCCCTGAACAGCAGGGAGCAGTTCTTC. Its translation: CASSPLNSREQFF. The full variable domain, completed using reference TRBV7-9 and TRBJ2-1, is DTGVSQNPRHKITKRGQNVTFRCDPISEHNRLYWYRQTLGQGPEFLTYFQNEAQLEKSRLLSDRFSAERPKGSFSTLEIQRTEQGDSAMYLCASSPLNSREQFFGPGTRLTVL.

The chain uses TRBV5-1 and TRBJ1-4; 9 bases fit TRBD1. Trimming cost V 4 bases and J 6 bases; bases outside gene matches: 7. There are 15 residues in the CDR3. Germline V lookup: CDR1 SGHRS, CDR2 YFSETQ. The CDR3 protein is CASSRPGTGYEKLFF. The CDR3 DNA follows: TGCGCCAGCAGCCGGCCCGGGACAGGGTATGAAAAACTGTTTTTT.

This clonotype was seen only once. The chain combines TRBV10-1 with TRBJ2-3; 9 bases fit TRBD2. The CDR3 is made up of 16 amino acids. Germline V gene data show CDR1 as WNHNN and CDR2 as SYGVQD (reference sequence). Trimming took 5 bases from V and 4 from J; bases not matched to a gene: 10. In nucleotides, the CDR3 is TGCGCCAGCAGTCAGGGGCTAGCGGGACTCGCAGATACGCAGTATTTT. Amino acid sequence: CASSQGLAGLADTQYF.

This clonotype was seen more than once but under ten times. The chain joins TRBV10-3 to TRBJ2-1; 11 bases align to TRBD2. Trimming cost V 4 bases and J 1 base; bases outside gene matches: 0. Germline V lookup: CDR1 ENHRY, CDR2 SYGVKD. The CDR3 length is 15 residues. CDR3 sequence: CAISGTSGSYNEQFF. Here the CDR3 DNA reads TGTGCCATCAGTGGGACTAGCGGGTCCTACAATGAGCAGTTCTTC.

This sequence joins TRBV5-6 and TRBJ2-3; TRBD2 matches at 10 bases. The CDR3 totals 17 residues. Germline CDR1 SGHDT, CDR2 YYEEEE. V shed 2 bases and J 1 base; nucleotides not matched to a gene: 7. CDR3: CASSFSTSGMGTDTQYF. As DNA, the CDR3 is TGTGCCAGCAGCTTCTCTACTAGCGGGATGGGCACAGATACGCAGTATTTT. The full variable domain, in which reference TRBV5-6 and TRBJ2-3 provide the parts outside the CDR3, is DAGVTQSPTHLIKTRGQQVTLRCSPKSGHDTVSWYQQALGQGPQFIFQYYEEEERQRGNFPDRFSGHQFPNYSSELNVNALLLGDSALYLCASSFSTSGMGTDTQYFGPGTRLTVL.

The chain is built from TRBV5-4 and TRBJ2-1; D remains ambiguous. Germline V gene sequence: CDR1 SGHNT, CDR2 YYREEE (reference sequence). The CDR3 extends over 13 amino acids. Trimming took off 4 bases at V and 8 bases at J, with 13 bases between the two ends. The CDR3 DNA follows: TGTGCCAGCAGCCCGAGCAGGAGCGATGAGCAGTTCTTC. It codes for CASSPSRSDEQFF. The complete variable domain, with remaining parts taken from reference TRBV5-4 and TRBJ2-1, reads ETGVTQSPTHLIKTRGQQVTLRCSSQSGHNTVSWYQQALGQGPQFIFQYYREEENGRGNFPPRFSGLQFPNYSSELNVNALELDDSALYLCASSPSRSDEQFFGPGTRLTVL.

This rearrangement joins TRBV28 to TRBJ1-1; unclear D gene. In germline, CDR1 is MDHEN, CDR2 SYDVKM. This CDR3 region has 13 residues. Trimming left V 6 bases short and J 5 bases short, with 13 bases between. CDR3 amino acids: CASRSCHLTEAFF. The DNA for the CDR3 is TGTGCCAGCAGGTCATGTCACTTGACTGAAGCTTTCTTT. Combining the CDR3 with reference TRBV28 and TRBJ1-1 gives the whole variable domain DVKVTQSSRYLVKRTGEKVFLECVQDMDHENMFWYRQDPGLGLRLIYFSYDVKMKEKGDIPEGYSVSREKKERFSLILESASTNQTSMYLCASRSCHLTEAFFGQGTRLTVV.

Details on this clonotype: At one end, the junction sequence differs from germline, possibly due to a read error. The chain employs TRBV7-7 and TRBJ2-1; no reliable D call. Germline assignment: CDR1 SSHAT and CDR2 FNYEAQ (reference sequence). This CDR3 is built from 13 residues. As DNA, the CDR3 is TGTGCTAGCAGCTTATTGAGCAGCAATGAGCAGTTCTTC. Translated: CASSLLSSNEQFF.

The chain recombines TRBV11-2 with TRBJ2-3; D is uncertain. The V gene's germline CDR1 is SGHAT and CDR2 FQNNGV. This CDR3 has 16 amino acids. Between the trimmed V and J ends, which lost 5 bases and 3 bases, there was a span of 18 bases. The CDR3 DNA follows: TGTGCCAGCAGCGGTGTCAAAGGAAACCCAACAGATACGCAGTATTTT. As protein: CASSGVKGNPTDTQYF.

The count of this clonotype is one. The chain employs TRBV28 and TRBJ2-1; TRBD2 matches 8 bases. CDR1 and CDR2 from the germline V gene are MDHEN and SYDVKM. J gave up 7 bases and V 8 bases, and 10 bases lay outside the gene matches. There are 14 residues in the CDR3. CDR3 amino acids: CASSPGGPGNEQFF. CDR3 DNA sequence: TGTGCCAGCTCACCGGGAGGGCCTGGGAATGAGCAGTTCTTC.

The rearrangement links TRBV7-9 to TRBJ2-1; 10 bases match TRBD1. In germline, CDR1 is SEHNR, CDR2 FQNEAQ (reference sequence). The CDR3 is 15 amino acids. The V segment lost 5 bases and the J segment 8 bases; nucleotides outside the gene matches: 9. CDR3 protein: CASSPTGTGVDEQFF. Here the CDR3 DNA reads TGTGCCAGCAGCCCAACCGGGACAGGGGTAGATGAGCAGTTCTTC.

The chain carries TRBV4-1 and TRBJ2-1; 11 bases agree with TRBD2. The V segment lost 4 bases and the J segment 0 bases; nucleotides outside the gene matches: 14. The CDR3 sequence is 20 residues long. The germline CDR1 and CDR2 sequences are MGHRA and YSYEKL. CDR3 in amino acids: CASSRLAGGTTFSSYNEQFF. For the CDR3, the DNA is TGCGCCAGCAGCCGCCTAGCGGGAGGCACCACATTTAGCTCCTACAATGAGCAGTTCTTC.

This chain links TRBV13 with TRBJ2-3; 9 positions match TRBD1. In germline, CDR1 is PRHDT, CDR2 FYEKMQ (reference sequence). This CDR3 spans 14 amino acids. Trimming took 4 bases from V and 5 from J; bases not matched to a gene: 4. DNA of the CDR3: TGTGCCAGCAGCTCTGGGACAGGGCTAGATACGCAGTATTTT. This codes for CASSSGTGLDTQYF.

V gene TRBV28 combines with J gene TRBJ2-5; D might be TRBD2 (6 bases). Trimming pared 4 bases from V and 0 bases from J, leaving 18 bases between. The CDR3 loop spans 17 amino acids. Germline V gene sequence: CDR1 MDHEN, CDR2 SYDVKM. DNA for the CDR3: TGTGCCAGCAGTTCCCCGGTGGAGGGAGAGTACCAAGAGACCCAGTACTTC. Protein product: CASSSPVEGEYQETQYF. Combining the CDR3 with reference TRBV28 and TRBJ2-5 gives the whole variable domain DVKVTQSSRYLVKRTGEKVFLECVQDMDHENMFWYRQDPGLGLRLIYFSYDVKMKEKGDIPEGYSVSREKKERFSLILESASTNQTSMYLCASSSPVEGEYQETQYFGPGTRLLVL.

The V gene is TRBV5-1, the J gene TRBJ1-2; possibly TRBD1 for D (5 bases). Germline V CDR1 and CDR2: SGHRS, YFSETQ. This CDR3 has 15 amino acids. With 1 base removed from V and 4 bases from J, the gap between germline ends came to 14 bases. The CDR3 DNA is TGCGCCAGCAGCTTGACTCAGGGCCATCTCTATGGCTACACCTTC. Its translation is CASSLTQGHLYGYTF.

This clonotype was counted a single time. The V gene is TRBV30, the J gene TRBJ1-2; 7 nucleotides match TRBD1. CDR1 is GTSNPN and CDR2 is SVGIG in the germline V gene (reference sequence). The V segment lost 4 bases and the J segment 1 base; nucleotides outside the gene matches: 18. The CDR3 spans 18 residues. CDR3 sequence reads: CAWIPPPGQTTFNYGYTF. For the CDR3, the DNA is TGTGCCTGGATCCCCCCCCCGGGACAGACGACCTTTAACTATGGCTACACCTTC.

The chain employs TRBV11-2 and TRBJ2-7; D not resolved. Germline V gives CDR1 SGHAT, CDR2 FQNNGV. V was clipped by 3 bases and J by 6 bases, with 9 bases between them. The CDR3 has 12 residues. CDR3: CASSLTPREQYF. CDR3 bases: TGTGCCAGCAGCTTGACCCCCCGCGAGCAGTACTTC. Filled out from reference TRBV11-2 and TRBJ2-7, the complete variable domain reads EAGVAQSPRYKIIEKRQSVAFWCNPISGHATLYWYQQILGQGPKLLIQFQNNGVVDDSQLPKDRFSAERLKGVDSTLKIQPAKLEDSAVYLCASSLTPREQYFGPGTRLTVT.

This sequence joins TRBV9 and TRBJ2-1; 7 nucleotides agree with TRBD2. Germline CDR1 is SGDLS and CDR2 is YYNGEE. This CDR3 is built from 15 residues. Trimming removed 0 bases from V and 4 bases from J; junction bases left unmatched: 4. The chain's CDR3 is CASSVGEGPYNEQFF. The CDR3 DNA sequence: TGTGCCAGCAGCGTAGGGGAGGGCCCATACAATGAGCAGTTCTTC.

V and J are TRBV30 and TRBJ1-2, with D possibly being TRBD1 (6 bases). Between the trimmed V and J ends, which lost 7 bases and 4 bases, there was a span of 16 bases. Germline assignment: CDR1 GTSNPN and CDR2 SVGIG (reference sequence). This CDR3 is built from 13 residues. This CDR3 reads CASDTGQFYGYTF. The CDR3, as DNA: TGTGCCTCTGATACTGGACAGTTCTATGGCTACACCTTC.